These 28 T cell receptor beta chains were sequenced from one sample in a study of blood T cell repertoires in COVID-19. Libraries were prepared by immunoSEQ multiplex PCR; TCRdb keeps only in-frame clonotypes and omits some of them. In the table there are about 320,000 clones, over 70% of which are singletons. The sample comprised PBMCs or T cells enriched from blood (not recorded which). These receptors all stem from a young man who had recovered from COVID-19.

The genes are TRBV2 and TRBJ1-1, with TRBD1 matching over 7 bases. Germline V CDR1 and CDR2: SNHLY, FYNNEI. Trimming removed 6 bases from V and 8 bases from J; junction bases left unmatched: 12. There are 14 residues in the CDR3. The CDR3: CASRPGQEKPEAFF. The DNA of the CDR3 is TGTGCCAGCAGACCCGGACAGGAGAAACCCGAAGCTTTCTTT.

V gene TRBV11-2 combines with J gene TRBJ2-7; 8 positions agree with TRBD2. The CDR3 covers 14 residues. J lost 2 bases, V lost 1 base, and 1 base had no gene match. Germline-derived CDR1 and CDR2 are SGHAT and FQNNGV. The CDR3 sequence: CASSLGGGPYEQYF. In nucleotides, the CDR3 is TGTGCCAGCAGCTTAGGCGGGGGGCCCTACGAGCAGTACTTC.

The J gene is TRBJ1-1, the V gene TRBV5-1, with D possibly matching TRBD1 (5 bases). With 1 base removed from V and 5 bases from J, the gap between germline ends came to 12 bases. The length of the CDR3 is 14 residues. Germline lookup yields CDR1 SGHRS and CDR2 YFSETQ. CDR3 sequence reads: CASSLKGQDTEAFF. The CDR3 DNA is TGCGCCAGCAGCTTGAAGGGGCAGGATACTGAAGCTTTCTTT.

The rearrangement uses TRBV29-1 and TRBJ2-5; TRBD1 aligns across 7 bases. The CDR3 is 12 amino acids. Germline loops: CDR1 SQVTM, CDR2 ANQGSEA. V shed 7 bases and J 2 bases; nucleotides not matched to a gene: 4. The CDR3 DNA follows: TGCAGCGCGAGGGACAGACAAGAGACCCAGTACTTC. It encodes CSARDRQETQYF. Full variable domain (rest looked up from reference TRBV29-1 and TRBJ2-5): SAVISQKPSRDICQRGTSLTIQCQVDSQVTMMFWYRQQPGQSLTLIATANQGSEATYESGFVIDKFPISRPNLTFSTLTVSNMSPEDSSIYLCSARDRQETQYFGPGTRLLVL.

This chain connects TRBV19 to TRBJ2-4, with D tentatively TRBD1 (6 bases). The CDR3 spans 15 residues. Germline values: CDR1 LNHDA, CDR2 SQIVND (reference sequence). The V and J ends lost 3 bases and 6 bases respectively, with 15 bases between them. CDR3: CASSMSGTSGNIQYF. Here the CDR3 DNA reads TGTGCCAGTAGTATGAGTGGGACATCCGGAAACATTCAGTACTTC.

The chain joins TRBV3-1 (or the pseudogene TRBV3-2) to TRBJ2-1, with TRBD2 matching 12 bases. The V and J ends lost 4 bases and 10 bases, in that order; junction bases with no gene match: 8. There are 15 residues in the CDR3. Per germline, CDR1 LGHDT and CDR2 YNNKEL (reference sequence). CDR3 DNA sequence: TGTGCCAGCAGCCTTCCTAGCGGGGGGGCCGGAGAGCAGTTCTTC. Translation: CASSLPSGGAGEQFF.

The gene calls are TRBV4-2 and TRBJ2-1; possible D gene TRBD2, 6 bases. CDR1 LGHNA and CDR2 YNFKEQ come from the germline V gene. The V end was cut by 0 bases, the J end by 6 bases, with 15 bases between. The CDR3 is made up of 16 amino acids. CDR3 DNA sequence: TGTGCCAGCAGCCAAGAGGTGGGACTCACTACCAATGAGCAGTTCTTC. Translation: CASSQEVGLTTNEQFF.

The J gene is TRBJ2-7, the V gene TRBV7-2; 11 bases map to TRBD2. Germline CDR1 SGHTA, CDR2 FQGNSA. This CDR3 region has 15 residues. Trimming took 2 bases from V and 4 from J; bases not matched to a gene: 4. The CDR3: CASSLTSSGGYEQYF. CDR3 in DNA: TGTGCCAGCAGCTTAACCTCTAGCGGGGGGTACGAGCAGTACTTC.

The CDR3 sequence: CASVIRGVAYGYTF. The CDR3 DNA sequence: TGTGCCAGCGTTATACGGGGTGTGGCCTATGGCTACACCTTC. This chain links TRBV2 with TRBJ1-2; D unclear. This CDR3 is built from 14 residues. The germline CDR1 and CDR2 sequences are SNHLY and FYNNEI. V lost 8 bases, J lost 4 bases, and 17 bases lay in between.

This clone was seen a handful of times. The sample has other DNA sequences that encode this CDR3 too. CDR3 residues: CASFSERARYEQYF. CDR3 bases: TGTGCCAGCTTTAGCGAGAGGGCTCGCTACGAGCAGTACTTC. This sequence joins TRBV28 and TRBJ2-7; D is possibly TRBD2 (5 bases). V lost 8 bases and J lost 3, with 17 bases in between. CDR1 and CDR2 (germline): MDHEN, SYDVKM. There are 14 residues in the CDR3.

This clone was counted between two and nine times. The V and J genes are TRBV7-9 and TRBJ1-2; the D gene is possibly TRBD1 (5 bases). The CDR3 is made up of 13 amino acids. Trimming shortened V by 1 base and J by 3 bases, and 6 bases separated the two germline ends. Germline values: CDR1 SEHNR, CDR2 FQNEAQ (reference sequence). CDR3 loop: CASSLVGDYGYTF. Here the CDR3 DNA reads TGTGCCAGCAGCTTAGTAGGGGACTATGGCTACACCTTC.

The J gene is TRBJ2-5, the V gene TRBV28, with 7 bases lining up with TRBD1. CDR1 is MDHEN, CDR2 SYDVKM, per germline. J gave up 0 bases and V 5 bases, and 6 bases lay outside the gene matches. This CDR3 has 15 amino acids. CDR3 protein: CASSPWTGNQETQYF. DNA of the CDR3: TGTGCCAGCAGTCCCTGGACAGGTAACCAAGAGACCCAGTACTTC.

The V and J genes are TRBV15 and TRBJ2-7; TRBD1 might be the D (6 bases). The V end was cut by 0 bases, the J end by 6 bases, with 12 bases between. The CDR3 loop spans 14 amino acids. Germline CDR1 reads LNHNV; CDR2 reads YYDKDF (reference sequence). The CDR3 protein is CATSRDQIRGEQYF. The CDR3 DNA is TGTGCCACCAGCAGAGATCAAATCAGGGGCGAGCAGTACTTC.

This rearrangement joins TRBV4-2 to TRBJ2-3, with 13 nucleotides matching TRBD2. V shed 1 base, J shed 5 bases, and the junction held 18 bases outside the gene matches. The CDR3 length is 21 residues. Germline loops: CDR1 LGHNA, CDR2 YNFKEQ. The CDR3 region is CASSQVPATSGRPVAGDTQYF. Written as DNA, the CDR3 is TGTGCCAGCAGCCAAGTTCCAGCGACTAGCGGGAGGCCCGTTGCGGGAGATACGCAGTATTTT.

The V call is TRBV28, the J call TRBJ2-3; D might be TRBD2 (5 bases). CDR1 is MDHEN, CDR2 SYDVKM, per germline. The CDR3 runs to 16 residues. V was cut by 6 bases and J by 0 bases, with 16 bases left in between. CDR3 protein: CASSPPIWTSTDTQYF. Written as DNA, the CDR3 is TGTGCCAGCAGCCCCCCGATCTGGACTAGCACAGATACGCAGTATTTT.

The rearrangement links TRBV7-2 to TRBJ2-4; D remains unclear. The germline V gene has CDR1 SGHTA and CDR2 FQGNSA. V lost 5 bases and J lost 0, with 8 bases in between. The CDR3 sequence is 14 residues long. The CDR3 nucleotides are TGTGCCAGCAGCCTTACACAAGCCAAAAACATTCAGTACTTC. Residues: CASSLTQAKNIQYF.

The chain uses TRBV13 and TRBJ2-1; TRBD2 agrees at 12 bases. The CDR3 length is 15 residues. Per the germline V gene, CDR1 is PRHDT and CDR2 is FYEKMQ (reference sequence). Trimming at V came to 4 bases and at J to 8 bases, leaving 6 bases not matched to a gene. The CDR3 nucleotides read TGTGCCAGCAGCTCGACTAGCGGGGGTCGAGATGAGCAGTTCTTC. Its translation is CASSSTSGGRDEQFF.

DNA for the CDR3: TGCGCCAGCAATTCCGCGGGAGGGGACGAGCAGTACTTC. Translated: CASNSAGGDEQYF. The chain carries TRBV5-1 and TRBJ2-7, with 9 bases that match TRBD2. V dropped 6 bases and J dropped 5; count of bases not matched to a gene: 6. CDR1 and CDR2 (germline): SGHRS, YFSETQ. There are 13 residues in the CDR3.

J is TRBJ1-2 and V is TRBV24-1, with 8 bases fitting TRBD1. Germline V gene lookup returns CDR1 KGHDR and CDR2 SFDVKD. V gave up 3 bases and J gave up 8 bases; unmatched junction bases: 4. CDR3 size: 13 residues. The CDR3 DNA is TGTGCCACCAGTGATAGGGACAGGAGGGGCTACACCTTC. Its translation: CATSDRDRRGYTF.

The chain has TRBV16 and TRBJ2-7; TRBD1 matches at 8 bases. Trimming took 1 base from V and 3 from J; bases not matched to a gene: 5. The germline V gene encodes CDR1 KGHSY and CDR2 FQNENV. The CDR3 is 15 residues long. CDR3 residues: CASSQYGTGGYEQYF. The CDR3 DNA follows: TGTGCCAGCAGCCAATACGGCACAGGGGGCTACGAGCAGTACTTC.

This clone was found a few times. The rearrangement links TRBV15 to TRBJ2-3; the match to TRBD1 covers 9 bases. The germline V gene encodes CDR1 LNHNV and CDR2 YYDKDF (reference sequence). The CDR3 contains 14 residues. Trimming took 4 bases from V and 4 from J; bases not matched to a gene: 3. The CDR3 sequence is CATSKDRGSDTQYF. DNA for the CDR3: TGTGCCACCAGCAAGGACAGGGGCTCAGATACGCAGTATTTT.

The chain combines TRBV6-5 with TRBJ2-2; 8 bases are a match to TRBD1. Germline V lookup: CDR1 MNHEY, CDR2 SVGAGI. V lost 4 bases to trimming and J lost 4 bases; unmatched junction nucleotides: 2. This CDR3 spans 14 amino acids. CDR3 sequence: CASSFTGGTGELFF. CDR3 DNA: TGTGCCAGCAGTTTCACAGGGGGCACCGGGGAGCTGTTTTTT.

The CDR3 nucleotides read TGTGCCTGGAGTGTAGGAGGTTACAATGAGCAGTTCTTC. This encodes CAWSVGGYNEQFF. This chain uses TRBV30 with TRBJ2-1, with D possibly being TRBD2 (5 bases). Trimming took 0 bases from V and 4 from J, leaving 7 bases between them. This CDR3 has 13 residues. Germline V lookup: CDR1 GTSNPN, CDR2 SVGIG (reference sequence).

This chain uses TRBV7-3 with TRBJ1-1; D not certain. CDR3 size: 13 residues. Germline V gene data show CDR1 as SGHTA and CDR2 as FQGTGA. V lost 4 bases and J 1 base, leaving 7 bases between the germline ends. CDR3 loop: CASSSSGNTEAFF. DNA for the CDR3: TGTGCCAGCAGCTCATCAGGGAACACTGAAGCTTTCTTT. The variable domain in full, completed from reference TRBV7-3 and TRBJ1-1, reads GAGVSQTPSNKVTEKGKYVELRCDPISGHTALYWYRQSLGQGPEFLIYFQGTGAADDSGLPNDRFFAVRPEGSVSTLKIQRTERGDSAVYLCASSSSGNTEAFFGQGTRLTVV.

V and J are TRBV5-1 and TRBJ2-1, with 9 nucleotides matching TRBD2. The length of the CDR3 is 16 residues. Germline lookup yields CDR1 SGHRS and CDR2 YFSETQ. With 3 bases clipped from V and 6 bases from J, the junction kept 10 bases outside the gene matches. CDR3 region: CASSSSLAGQANEQFF. The CDR3 nucleotides read TGCGCCAGCAGCTCCTCCCTAGCGGGGCAAGCCAATGAGCAGTTCTTC.

The chain combines TRBV28 with TRBJ1-2, with D unresolved. V was cut by 2 bases and J by 4 bases, with 17 bases left in between. Germline values: CDR1 MDHEN, CDR2 SYDVKM. There are 16 residues in the CDR3. CDR3 coding DNA: TGTGCCAGCAGTTTAGTAACCCCCGCCCAGATCTATGGCTACACCTTC. It codes for CASSLVTPAQIYGYTF.

The chain carries TRBV6-5 and TRBJ2-5; D is perhaps TRBD2 (6 bases). The germline V and J ends were trimmed by 6 bases and 11 bases, with 13 bases remaining between them. The length of the CDR3 is 11 residues. Germline CDR1 is MNHEY and CDR2 is SVGAGI. CDR3 sequence: CASSPGGSQYF. CDR3 nucleotides: TGTGCCAGCAGCCCCGGGGGTTCTCAGTACTTC.

The V call is TRBV29-1, the J call TRBJ1-1; D gene ambiguous. Trimming took off 4 bases at V and 6 bases at J, with 9 bases between the two ends. This CDR3 region has 11 residues. Germline loops: CDR1 SQVTM, CDR2 ANQGSEA. CDR3 in amino acids: CSVAGEAEAFF. The CDR3, as DNA: TGCAGCGTTGCCGGGGAGGCTGAAGCTTTCTTT.